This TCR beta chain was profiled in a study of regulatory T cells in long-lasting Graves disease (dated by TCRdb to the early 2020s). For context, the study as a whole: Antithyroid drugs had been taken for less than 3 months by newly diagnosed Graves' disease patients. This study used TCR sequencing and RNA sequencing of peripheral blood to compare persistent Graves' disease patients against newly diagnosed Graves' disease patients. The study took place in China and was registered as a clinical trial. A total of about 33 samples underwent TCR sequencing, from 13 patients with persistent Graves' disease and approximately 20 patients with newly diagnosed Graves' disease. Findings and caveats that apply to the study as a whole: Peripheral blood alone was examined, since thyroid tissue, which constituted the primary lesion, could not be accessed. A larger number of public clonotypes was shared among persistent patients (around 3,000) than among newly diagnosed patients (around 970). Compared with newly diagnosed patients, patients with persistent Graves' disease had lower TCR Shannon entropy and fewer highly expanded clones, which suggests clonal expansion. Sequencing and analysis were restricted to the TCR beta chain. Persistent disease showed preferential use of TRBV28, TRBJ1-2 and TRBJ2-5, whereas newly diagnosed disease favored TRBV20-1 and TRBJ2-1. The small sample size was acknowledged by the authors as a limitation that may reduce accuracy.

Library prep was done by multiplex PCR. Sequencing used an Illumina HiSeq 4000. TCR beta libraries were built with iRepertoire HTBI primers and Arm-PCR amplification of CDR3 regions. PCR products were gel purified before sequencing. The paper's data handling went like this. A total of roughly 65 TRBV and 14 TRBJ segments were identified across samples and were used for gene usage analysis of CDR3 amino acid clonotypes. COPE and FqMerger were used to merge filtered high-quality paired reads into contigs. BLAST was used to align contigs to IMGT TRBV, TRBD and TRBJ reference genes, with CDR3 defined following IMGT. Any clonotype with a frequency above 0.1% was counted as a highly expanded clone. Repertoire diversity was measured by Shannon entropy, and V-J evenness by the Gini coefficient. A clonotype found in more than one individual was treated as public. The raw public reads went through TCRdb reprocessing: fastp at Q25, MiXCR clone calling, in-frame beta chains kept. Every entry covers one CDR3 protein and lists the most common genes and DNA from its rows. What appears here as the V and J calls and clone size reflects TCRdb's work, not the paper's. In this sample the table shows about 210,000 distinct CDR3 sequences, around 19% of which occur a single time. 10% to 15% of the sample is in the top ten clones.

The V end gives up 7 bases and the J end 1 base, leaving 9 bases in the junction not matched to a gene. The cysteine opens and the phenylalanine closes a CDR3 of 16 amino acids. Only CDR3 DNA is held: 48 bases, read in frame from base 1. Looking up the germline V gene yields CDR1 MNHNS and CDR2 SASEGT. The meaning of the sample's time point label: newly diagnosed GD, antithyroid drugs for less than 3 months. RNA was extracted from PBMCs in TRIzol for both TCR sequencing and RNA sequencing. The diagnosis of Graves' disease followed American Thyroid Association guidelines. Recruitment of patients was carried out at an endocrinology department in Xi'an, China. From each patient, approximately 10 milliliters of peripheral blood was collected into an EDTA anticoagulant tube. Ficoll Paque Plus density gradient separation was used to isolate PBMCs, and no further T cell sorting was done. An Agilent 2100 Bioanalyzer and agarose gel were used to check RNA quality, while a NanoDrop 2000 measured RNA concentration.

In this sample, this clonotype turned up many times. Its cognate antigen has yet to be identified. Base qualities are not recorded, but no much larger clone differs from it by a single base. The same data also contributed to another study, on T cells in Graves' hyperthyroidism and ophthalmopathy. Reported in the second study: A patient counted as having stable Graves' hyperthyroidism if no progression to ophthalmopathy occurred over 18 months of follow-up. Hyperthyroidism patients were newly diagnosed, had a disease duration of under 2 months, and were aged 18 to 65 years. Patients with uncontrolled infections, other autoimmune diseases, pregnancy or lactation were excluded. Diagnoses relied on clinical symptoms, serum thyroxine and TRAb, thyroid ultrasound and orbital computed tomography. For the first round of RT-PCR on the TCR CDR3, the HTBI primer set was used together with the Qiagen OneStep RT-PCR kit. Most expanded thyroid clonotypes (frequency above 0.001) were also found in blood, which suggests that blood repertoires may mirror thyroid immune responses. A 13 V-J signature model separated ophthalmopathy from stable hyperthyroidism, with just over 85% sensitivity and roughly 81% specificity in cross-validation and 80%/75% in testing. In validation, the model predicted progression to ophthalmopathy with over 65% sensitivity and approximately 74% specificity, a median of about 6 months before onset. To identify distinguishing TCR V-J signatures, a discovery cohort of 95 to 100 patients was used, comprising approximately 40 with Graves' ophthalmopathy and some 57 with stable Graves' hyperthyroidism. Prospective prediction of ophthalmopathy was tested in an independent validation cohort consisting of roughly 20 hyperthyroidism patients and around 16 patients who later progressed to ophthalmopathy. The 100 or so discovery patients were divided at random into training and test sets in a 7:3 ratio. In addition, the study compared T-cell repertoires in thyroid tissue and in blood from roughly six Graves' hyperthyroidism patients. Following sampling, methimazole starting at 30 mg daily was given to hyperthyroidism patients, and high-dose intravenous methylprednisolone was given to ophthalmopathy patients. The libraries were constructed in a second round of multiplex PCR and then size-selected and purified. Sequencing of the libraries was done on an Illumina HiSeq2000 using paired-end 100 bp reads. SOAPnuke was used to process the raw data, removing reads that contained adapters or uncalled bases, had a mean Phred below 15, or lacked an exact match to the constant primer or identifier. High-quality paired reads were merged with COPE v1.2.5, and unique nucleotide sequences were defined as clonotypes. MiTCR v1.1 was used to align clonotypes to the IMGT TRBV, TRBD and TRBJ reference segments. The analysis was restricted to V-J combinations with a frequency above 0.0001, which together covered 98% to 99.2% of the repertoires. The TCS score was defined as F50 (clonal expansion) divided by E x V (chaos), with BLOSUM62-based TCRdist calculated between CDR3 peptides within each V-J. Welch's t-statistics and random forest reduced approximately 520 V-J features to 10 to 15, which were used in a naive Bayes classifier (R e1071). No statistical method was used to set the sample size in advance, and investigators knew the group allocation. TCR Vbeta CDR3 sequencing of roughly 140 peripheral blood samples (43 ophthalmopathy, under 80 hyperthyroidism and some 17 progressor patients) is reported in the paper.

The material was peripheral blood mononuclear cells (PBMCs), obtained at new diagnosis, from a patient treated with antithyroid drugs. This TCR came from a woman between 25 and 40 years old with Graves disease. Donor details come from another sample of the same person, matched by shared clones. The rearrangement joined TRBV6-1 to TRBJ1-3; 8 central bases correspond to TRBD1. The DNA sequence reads TGTGCCAGCATACGAACAGGGGGACGATCTGGAAACACCATATATTTT. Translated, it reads CASIRTGGRSGNTIYF.